The rows below give T cell receptor beta chains drawn from one sample of a study of blood T cell repertoires in COVID-19. Produced via immunoSEQ multiplex PCR; TCRdb's table is partial and in-frame only. The sample includes 360,000 or so clones, more than 85% seen only once; the top ten take under 3%. Source material: PBMCs or T cells enriched from blood (not recorded which). Receptors were obtained from a woman under 40 who had recovered from COVID-19. CDR3s include the opening cysteine and the closing phenylalanine or tryptophan. The size entry is marked missing in some rows and otherwise reads once, few, many or a size class.

>NA|TRBV7-9|TRBJ1-1
CASSPTGDDRYTEAFF
>NA|TRBV12-3/TRBV12-4|TRBJ1-6
CASMRQYNSPLHF
>NA|TRBV19|TRBJ1-5
CASSGGQGFNQPQHF
>NA|TRBV6-5|TRBJ1-2
CASTSRTGANYGYTF
>NA|TRBV6-5|TRBJ2-7
CASIYRGEQYF
>once|TRBV7-8|TRBJ1-5
CASSFRGQPQHF
>NA|TRBV5-1|TRBJ2-2
CASSLSSQGGTGELFF
>NA|TRBV3-1/TRBV3-2|TRBJ2-5
CASSPAGGLETQYF
>NA|TRBV5-4|TRBJ2-3
CASSLGLAGGTDTQYF
>NA|TRBV3-1/TRBV3-2|TRBJ2-1
CASSQTGLAGYNEQFF
>NA|TRBV12-3/TRBV12-4|TRBJ2-5
CASSPTSRETQYF
>NA|TRBV7-9|TRBJ2-7
CASSLVVRTYEQYF
>NA|TRBV4-1|TRBJ1-1
CASSQPTGDLNTEAFF
>NA|TRBV5-4|TRBJ2-7
CASSSLAGGTTYEQYF
>NA|TRBV7-2|TRBJ2-5
CASSAQGARETQYF
>NA|TRBV4-1|TRBJ2-7
CASSQVVGYEQYF
>NA|TRBV5-1|TRBJ2-2
CASSLLRQPTGELFF
>NA|TRBV7-3|TRBJ2-1
CASSPLAGLYNEQFF